This entry lists 22 T cell receptor beta chains sequenced from one sample in a study of identical twins (TCRdb year 2016). Libraries were built with 5' RACE. The sequencer was an Illumina HiSeq 2000. In-frame beta chains were kept once TCRdb had trimmed the public reads at Q25 with fastp and called clones with MiXCR. Rows merge per CDR3 protein into single entries with the most common DNA and genes. This sample has 400,000 to 500,000 distinct CDR3 sequences in its table, and 14% of those were observed once. The ten largest clones take up about 0.94% of the sample. These data are also associated with another study on yellow fever vaccine responses in identical twins.

Sequencing was done on a sample of CD4+ T cells sorted from blood. The origin of the receptors is a young woman in good health.

This clonotype turned up a few times. This chain links TRBV2 with TRBJ2-1; 11 nucleotides match TRBD1. Trimming cost V 6 bases and J 4 bases; bases outside gene matches: 5. The germline V gene encodes CDR1 SNHLY and CDR2 FYNNEI. The CDR3 totals 15 residues. The CDR3 reads CASRPGDRGYNEQFF. CDR3 nucleotides: TGTGCCAGCAGGCCAGGGGACAGGGGGTACAATGAGCAGTTCTTC.

In its sample, this clonotype was seen a few times. The chain recombines TRBV6-1 with TRBJ2-1, with 8 bases fitting TRBD1. This CDR3 has 15 amino acids. The germline CDR1 and CDR2 sequences are MNHNS and SASEGT. Trimming cost V 6 bases and J 0 bases; bases outside gene matches: 4. In nucleotides, the CDR3 is TGTGCCAGCAGGGGACAGGAGAGCTCCTACAATGAGCAGTTCTTC. Its translation is CASRGQESSYNEQFF.

This clonotype was seen ten or more times. CDR3 amino acids: CASSQAGTGTYEQYF. The CDR3 region has the DNA TGCGCCAGCAGCCAGGCCGGGACAGGTACATACGAGCAGTACTTC. The rearrangement links TRBV4-1 to TRBJ2-7; TRBD1 aligns across 8 bases. The CDR3 contains 15 residues. V was pared by 3 bases and J by 4 bases, with 8 bases of the junction left unmatched. Germline V gives CDR1 MGHRA, CDR2 YSYEKL.

V is TRBV24-1 and J is TRBJ2-3; D is unclear. Germline V lookup: CDR1 KGHDR, CDR2 SFDVKD. Trimming shortened V by 5 bases and J by 6 bases, and 8 bases separated the two germline ends. The CDR3 loop spans 12 amino acids. The CDR3 nucleotides read TGTGCCACCAGTGGGAGATCGGATACGCAGTATTTT. This sequence encodes CATSGRSDTQYF.

The chain couples TRBV9 to TRBJ2-3, with TRBD2 matching 11 bases. Trimming removed 0 bases from V and 5 bases from J; junction bases left unmatched: 5. This CDR3 contains 16 residues. Per germline, CDR1 SGDLS and CDR2 YYNGEE. The CDR3 spells CASSVALSGGEDTQYF. The CDR3 nucleotides read TGTGCCAGCAGCGTAGCTCTTAGCGGGGGGGAAGATACGCAGTATTTT.

The chain is built from TRBV20-1 and TRBJ2-7; 9 nucleotides line up with TRBD1. With 5 bases clipped from V and 2 bases from J, the junction kept 7 bases outside the gene matches. The V gene's germline CDR1 is DFQATT and CDR2 SNEGSKA (reference sequence). The CDR3 has 14 amino acids. The CDR3 DNA follows: TGCAGTGCTGAACGGGACAGGGCGCCCTACGAGCAGTACTTC. Translated, it gives CSAERDRAPYEQYF.

J is TRBJ1-3 and V is TRBV7-9, with TRBD1 identical over 7 bases. Germline V gene sequence: CDR1 SEHNR, CDR2 FQNEAQ (reference sequence). The J segment lost 0 bases and the V segment lost 8 bases, leaving 7 bases of the junction unmatched. This CDR3 has 15 amino acids. CDR3 sequence: CASGTTGSSGNTIYF. The CDR3 DNA is TGTGCCAGCGGGACGACAGGGAGCTCTGGAAACACCATATATTTT.

The table lists this clonotype with many counts. This chain connects TRBV5-1 to TRBJ2-2, with a possible D match to TRBD1 (6 bases). V was shortened by 3 bases and J by 0 bases, with 12 bases between the two germline ends. The germline CDR1 and CDR2 sequences are SGHRS and YFSETQ. This CDR3 spans 16 amino acids. CDR3 residues: CASSYTGFPNTGELFF. CDR3 nucleotides: TGCGCCAGCAGCTATACAGGGTTCCCGAACACCGGGGAGCTGTTTTTT.

This clonotype has a handful of counts. This chain links TRBV5-1 with TRBJ1-5; unclear D gene. V was cut by 0 bases and J by 4 bases, with 8 bases left in between. This CDR3 contains 14 residues. CDR1 SGHRS and CDR2 YFSETQ come from the germline V gene. The DNA of the CDR3 is TGCGCCAGCAGCTTGGGCTTGAGGAATCAGCCCCAGCATTTT. Translating it yields CASSLGLRNQPQHF.

The chain couples TRBV20-1 to TRBJ2-7; 15 nucleotides match TRBD2. Trimming at V came to 5 bases and at J to 5 bases, leaving 10 bases not matched to a gene. The CDR3 totals 16 residues. CDR1 is DFQATT, CDR2 SNEGSKA, per germline (reference sequence). CDR3 nucleotide sequence: TGCAGTGCTCCAGAGATAGGACTAGCGGGGGGGAACGAGCAGTACTTC. Translating gives CSAPEIGLAGGNEQYF.

V is TRBV7-2 and J is TRBJ2-6; TRBD1 or TRBD2 may be the D gene (6 bases each). The CDR3 length is 18 residues. Trimming took 0 bases from V and 1 from J, leaving 13 bases between them. Germline V CDR1 and CDR2: SGHTA, FQGNSA. The DNA of the CDR3 is TGTGCCAGCAGCTTAGCCCTTCAGGGGAGGTCTGGGGCCAACGTCCTGACTTTC. Residues: CASSLALQGRSGANVLTF.

This sequence joins TRBV18 and TRBJ2-7; tentatively, D is TRBD2 (5 bases). Germline V gives CDR1 KGHSH, CDR2 LQKENI. Trimming took off 8 bases at V and 0 bases at J, with 17 bases between the two ends. The CDR3 length is 15 residues. This chain's CDR3 is CASRDRNGFSYEQYF. The CDR3, as DNA: TGTGCCAGCCGGGATAGGAATGGGTTCTCCTACGAGCAGTACTTC.

The chain links TRBV20-1 to TRBJ2-3; D is undetermined. CDR3 length equals 12 residues. V lost 6 bases, J lost 5 bases, and 12 bases lay in between. The germline V gene has CDR1 DFQATT and CDR2 SNEGSKA (reference sequence). The CDR3 sequence is CSAAKPIDTQYF. Written as DNA, the CDR3 is TGCAGTGCGGCGAAACCCATAGATACGCAGTATTTT.

The CDR3 is CASSVAIGGNEQFF. The CDR3 bases are TGTGCCAGCAGCGTAGCTATTGGGGGCAATGAGCAGTTCTTC. This chain joins TRBV9 and TRBJ2-1; D tentatively reads TRBD1 or TRBD2 (5 bases each). Germline lookup yields CDR1 SGDLS and CDR2 YYNGEE. The CDR3 is made up of 14 amino acids. The ends were cut back, 0 bases at V and 6 bases at J, with 10 bases in the middle.

This clonotype turned up a few times. V gene TRBV14 combines with J gene TRBJ2-2; D ambiguous. The germline V gene encodes CDR1 SGHDN and CDR2 FVKESK. The CDR3 sequence is 12 residues long. Deletions cut 3 bases from V and 8 bases from J, with 7 bases between. The CDR3 DNA follows: TGTGCCAGCAGCCAGTATGGTGGGGAGCTGTTTTTT. Translated: CASSQYGGELFF.

The gene calls are TRBV20-1 and TRBJ2-3; TRBD2 matches at 13 bases. The CDR3 runs 17 residues. Germline V CDR1 and CDR2: DFQATT, SNEGSKA (reference sequence). V was pared by 6 bases and J by 1 base, with 10 bases of the junction left unmatched. CDR3 loop: CSAELAGGQRGTDTQYF. As DNA, the CDR3 is TGCAGTGCGGAACTAGCGGGAGGGCAGAGGGGCACAGATACGCAGTATTTT.

This clonotype was counted between two and nine times. The rearrangement links TRBV3-1 to TRBJ2-1, with TRBD2 identical over 9 bases. The CDR3 length is 15 residues. CDR1 is LGHDT and CDR2 is YNNKEL in the germline V gene (reference sequence). With 4 bases clipped from V and 6 bases from J, the junction kept 7 bases outside the gene matches. CDR3: CASSRPGAGGNEQFF. Written as DNA, the CDR3 is TGTGCCAGCAGCCGACCAGGAGCGGGGGGCAATGAGCAGTTCTTC.

This clonotype was seen only a few times. The chain links TRBV15 to TRBJ2-1; 11 bases map to TRBD2. The CDR3 length is 17 residues. CDR1 is LNHNV and CDR2 is YYDKDF in the germline V gene (reference sequence). V was pared by 1 base and J by 8 bases, with 10 bases of the junction left unmatched. CDR3 sequence reads: CATSRGVSGRAWDEQFF. As DNA, the CDR3 is TGTGCCACCAGCAGAGGGGTTAGCGGGAGGGCCTGGGATGAGCAGTTCTTC.

This clonotype turned up a few times. The chain is built from TRBV29-1 and TRBJ1-2; D is ambiguous. This CDR3 has 14 amino acids. Germline CDR1 is SQVTM and CDR2 is ANQGSEA. The V end was cut by 6 bases, the J end by 0 bases, with 14 bases between. CDR3 in amino acids: CSVFPVGANYGYTF. The CDR3 DNA sequence: TGCAGCGTGTTTCCCGTGGGCGCTAACTATGGCTACACCTTC.

The gene calls are TRBV19 and TRBJ2-2, with no clear D. The V end lost 3 bases, the J end lost 0 bases, and 17 bases lay between the germline ends. Per germline, CDR1 LNHDA and CDR2 SQIVND (reference sequence). This CDR3 spans 18 amino acids. CDR3 region: CASSIATFNSANTGELFF. The CDR3 DNA reads as TGTGCCAGTAGTATCGCGACCTTCAACTCCGCGAACACCGGGGAGCTGTTTTTT.

The chain recombines TRBV6-2 or TRBV6-3 with TRBJ2-1; the match to TRBD2 covers 8 bases. CDR1 is MNHEY, CDR2 SVGEGT, per germline. The CDR3 sequence is 14 residues long. The J segment lost 9 bases and the V segment lost 2 bases, leaving 6 bases of the junction unmatched. DNA for the CDR3: TGTGCCAGCAGTTACCGGCGGGAGGACGGTGAGCAGTTCTTC. Translated: CASSYRREDGEQFF.

This clonotype has only a few counts. CDR3: CASTPWGTSGSTYNEQFF. The CDR3 coding sequence is TGCGCCAGCACTCCGTGGGGGACTAGCGGGAGTACCTACAATGAGCAGTTCTTC. The chain carries TRBV5-1 and TRBJ2-1; 14 bases map to TRBD2. The germline V gene has CDR1 SGHRS and CDR2 YFSETQ. V gave up 6 bases and J gave up 2 bases; unmatched junction bases: 10. The CDR3 is 18 amino acids.